The 22 T cell receptor beta chains presented below share a single source sample, sequenced in a study of Graves' ophthalmopathy and Graves' hyperthyroidism. The authors amplified TCR beta CDR3 regions from RNA transcripts. Second-round multiplex PCR came after a first-round RT-PCR that employed HTBI primers. TCRdb processed the multiplex PCR reads anew with MiXCR; each CDR3 protein has one entry. The data contain over a million distinct CDR3 sequences, about 35% of them singletons. Sequenced material: peripheral blood or thyroid tissue (not recorded which). The receptors shown here come from an adult man with Graves' hyperthyroidism.

This clonotype has at least ten counts. This chain connects TRBV20-1 to TRBJ1-4; no definite D call. Per germline, CDR1 DFQATT and CDR2 SNEGSKA (reference sequence). The CDR3 is 11 residues long. The germline V and J ends were trimmed by 3 bases and 6 bases, with 5 bases remaining between them. The CDR3 sequence is CSASEDEKLFF. Written as DNA, the CDR3 is TGCAGTGCTAGTGAGGATGAAAAACTGTTTTTT.

This clonotype was detected only once. A much larger clone sits a single nucleotide away, making a read error possible. The CDR3, as DNA: TGCGCCAGCAGCCAAGGGCGGGGCGGCTCCTACGAGCAGTACTTC. Translating it yields CASSQGRGGSYEQYF. This rearrangement joins TRBV4-3 to TRBJ2-5, with D possibly being TRBD2 (6 bases). The J call is uncertain, as TRBJ2-7 better fits the DNA end. The CDR3 spans 15 residues. The germline gives CDR1 LGHNA, CDR2 YSLEER.

The chain links TRBV5-5 to TRBJ2-6, with 7 bases matching TRBD1. V dropped 2 bases and J dropped 0; count of bases not matched to a gene: 2. This CDR3 region has 16 residues. In germline, CDR1 is SGHKS, CDR2 YYEKEE (reference sequence). CDR3 sequence (DNA): TGTGCCAGCAGCTTCTCAGGGGGCTCTGGGGCCAACGTCCTGACTTTC. Its translation is CASSFSGGSGANVLTF.

The rearrangement uses TRBV9 and TRBJ1-1; 7 bases align to TRBD1. The CDR3 is made up of 18 amino acids. V shed 7 bases, J shed 1 base, and the junction held 19 bases outside the gene matches. CDR1 and CDR2 (germline): SGDLS, YYNGEE. The CDR3 sequence: CASSPRARGPTANTEAFF. The CDR3 DNA sequence: TGTGCCAGCTCACCACGAGCGAGGGGGCCCACCGCGAACACTGAAGCTTTCTTT.

The table lists this clonotype with many counts. The genes are TRBV6-5 and TRBJ1-6; unclear D gene. CDR1 is MNHEY, CDR2 SVGAGI, per germline. This CDR3 has 14 residues. V shed 4 bases and J shed 8 bases, with 12 bases lying between them. CDR3 sequence reads: CASSLVTRDSPLHF. As DNA, the CDR3 is TGTGCCAGCAGTTTGGTGACTAGGGATTCACCCCTCCACTTT.

With regard to this clonotype: Since a much larger clone is just one base distant, this may be a read error. The chain is built from TRBV7-2 and TRBJ1-2, with D unclear. Trimming shortened V by 2 bases and J by 4 bases, and 11 bases separated the two germline ends. Germline CDR1 is SGHTA and CDR2 is FQGNSA. The CDR3 spans 14 residues. The CDR3 loop is CASSLNGGTYGYTF. CDR3 in DNA: TGTGCCAGCAGCTTAAATGGAGGCACCTATGGCTACACCTTC.

The gene calls are TRBV12-3 or TRBV12-4 and TRBJ1-2; D call uncertain. V was cut by 3 bases and J by 4 bases, with 12 bases left in between. The CDR3 length is 14 residues. As DNA, the CDR3 is TGTGCCAGCAGTTTTCCCTCCGTGGGCTATGGCTACACCTTC. Protein sequence: CASSFPSVGYGYTF.

The table lists this clonotype with many counts. The chain has TRBV5-4 and TRBJ1-2; no reliable D call. The CDR3 extends over 13 amino acids. Per germline, CDR1 SGHNT and CDR2 YYREEE (reference sequence). Trimming removed 4 bases from V and 7 bases from J, with 14 bases in between. The CDR3 coding sequence is TGTGCCAGCAGCGCCGTTGGACGCGGTGGCTACACCTTC. Amino acid sequence: CASSAVGRGGYTF.

A few counts support this clonotype. This sequence joins TRBV29-1 and TRBJ2-7; no reliable D call. This CDR3 is built from 15 residues. Germline V lookup: CDR1 SQVTM, CDR2 ANQGSEA. Trimming took off 1 base at V and 2 bases at J, with 15 bases between the two ends. CDR3 sequence: CSVEAPGAVAYEQYF. The CDR3 nucleotides read TGCAGCGTTGAAGCCCCCGGTGCAGTAGCCTACGAGCAGTACTTC.

The chain recombines TRBV10-3 with TRBJ2-2; D is possibly TRBD1 (5 bases). Germline V gene sequence: CDR1 ENHRY, CDR2 SYGVKD. V lost 10 bases to trimming and J lost 0 bases, with 15 bases between them. CDR3 size: 15 residues. CDR3 region: CASREDTTNTGELFF. CDR3 DNA: TGTGCCAGCAGAGAGGACACAACGAACACCGGGGAGCTGTTTTTT.

The chain uses TRBV4-1 and TRBJ2-5; 8 bases are a match to TRBD2. The CDR3 has 16 residues. V lost 4 bases to trimming and J lost 7 bases; unmatched junction nucleotides: 14. Germline V gene sequence: CDR1 MGHRA, CDR2 YSYEKL. The DNA for the CDR3 is TGCGCCAGCAGCCGAGACCCGGGACTAGGATCTGGGACCCAGTACTTC. Encoded protein: CASSRDPGLGSGTQYF.

V is TRBV9 and J is TRBJ1-1; perhaps TRBD1 as D (5 bases). V was cut by 0 bases and J by 5 bases, with 20 bases left in between. The germline CDR1 and CDR2 sequences are SGDLS and YYNGEE. The CDR3 covers 17 residues. The CDR3 nucleotides read TGTGCCAGCAGCGTAGGAGGCCAGGGACGCGGGGGGACTGAAGCTTTCTTT. Translating it yields CASSVGGQGRGGTEAFF.

The chain links TRBV7-2 to TRBJ1-6; no reliable D call. The ends were cut back, 6 bases at V and 11 bases at J, with 14 bases in the middle. The germline V gene has CDR1 SGHTA and CDR2 FQGNSA. The CDR3 consists of 13 residues. CDR3 amino acids: CASSFPGPAPLHF. CDR3 coding DNA: TGTGCCAGCAGTTTCCCAGGCCCGGCACCCCTCCACTTT.

The V call is TRBV2, the J call TRBJ2-7, with D maybe TRBD2 (5 bases). This CDR3 is 12 amino acids long. V lost 3 bases and J lost 10, with 13 bases in between. Germline loops: CDR1 SNHLY, CDR2 FYNNEI. The chain's CDR3 is CASSDGGSLQYF. CDR3 nucleotides: TGTGCCAGCAGTGACGGTGGGAGTCTTCAGTACTTC.

This clonotype has a count of ten or more. The V call is TRBV5-1, the J call TRBJ2-7; TRBD1 aligns across 9 bases. Germline V gene lookup returns CDR1 SGHRS and CDR2 YFSETQ. With 0 bases clipped from V and 5 bases from J, the junction kept 3 bases outside the gene matches. This CDR3 region has 14 residues. CDR3 coding DNA: TGCGCCAGCAGCTTGGACTGGACAGGGGACGAGCAGTACTTC. Protein product: CASSLDWTGDEQYF.

This clonotype was counted many times. The CDR3 protein is CASSIMSGHNTEAFF. The CDR3 nucleotides read TGTGCCAGTAGTATAATGTCCGGACACAACACTGAAGCTTTCTTT. The chain is built from TRBV19 and TRBJ1-1, with D possibly TRBD1 on 5 matching bases. V was clipped by 2 bases and J by 2 bases, with 12 bases between them. The V gene's germline CDR1 is LNHDA and CDR2 SQIVND (reference sequence). CDR3 size: 15 residues.

The chain joins TRBV7-9 to TRBJ2-7; D remains ambiguous. V was pared by 8 bases and J by 1 base, with 18 bases between. The germline CDR1 and CDR2 sequences are SEHNR and FQNEAQ (reference sequence). This CDR3 comprises 15 residues. CDR3 region: CASSPPDGVSYEQYF. CDR3 coding DNA: TGTGCCAGCTCACCCCCCGACGGTGTATCCTACGAGCAGTACTTC.

The chain recombines TRBV2 with TRBJ2-5; a possible D gene is TRBD1 (5 bases). Germline CDR1 reads SNHLY; CDR2 reads FYNNEI. The CDR3 consists of 14 residues. V shed 4 bases and J shed 4 bases, with 13 bases lying between them. CDR3 sequence reads: CASSVATQGETQYF. DNA for the CDR3: TGTGCCAGCAGTGTCGCCACGCAGGGAGAGACCCAGTACTTC.

This chain uses TRBV5-1 with TRBJ2-5; 7 positions match TRBD2. Germline-derived CDR1 and CDR2 are SGHRS and YFSETQ. The CDR3 length is 15 residues. Germline trimming cut 7 bases from V and 4 bases from J; bases unmatched to any gene: 13. CDR3 region: CASFEGGPRGETQYF. CDR3 sequence (DNA): TGCGCCAGCTTTGAGGGAGGGCCTCGAGGAGAGACCCAGTACTTC.

This clonotype was observed a single time. CDR3 amino acids: CSARVERGSYEQYF. The CDR3 DNA follows: TGCAGTGCTAGAGTAGAACGGGGGTCCTACGAGCAGTACTTC. The chain is built from TRBV20-1 and TRBJ2-7, with D possibly being TRBD2 (6 bases). The V and J ends lost 1 base and 1 base respectively, with 11 bases between them. The CDR3 loop spans 14 amino acids. Germline CDR1 reads DFQATT; CDR2 reads SNEGSKA (reference sequence).

This clonotype came up once. V gene TRBV20-1 combines with J gene TRBJ1-2, with D unresolved. Germline-derived CDR1 and CDR2 are DFQATT and SNEGSKA (reference sequence). CDR3 length: 13 amino acids. V gave up 2 bases and J gave up 5 bases, with 12 bases separating them. The CDR3 spells CSARLGFVYGYTF. CDR3 bases: TGCAGTGCTAGATTGGGATTTGTTTATGGCTACACCTTC.

The rearrangement uses TRBV19 and TRBJ2-2; D gene ambiguous. Germline-derived CDR1 and CDR2 are LNHDA and SQIVND (reference sequence). This CDR3 is built from 16 residues. Trimming pared 3 bases from V and 2 bases from J, leaving 13 bases between. The CDR3 DNA is TGTGCCAGTAGTATTAGTCCGGACCAAAACACCGGGGAGCTGTTTTTT. Its protein product is CASSISPDQNTGELFF.